This T cell receptor beta chain was sequenced in a study of blood T cells in healthy people across ages (dated by TCRdb to between 2014 and 2017). For the study in its entirety: In model experiments, template switching captured roughly one uniquely barcoded TCR beta cDNA molecule for every two T cells. Using deep sequencing normalized with unique cDNA molecular identifiers, the study measured how TCR beta repertoire diversity changes with age. The donors were divided into four age groups: young (average about 15 years), middle-aged (under 40), aged (approximately 64) and long-lived (82). To avoid experimental bias, donors of different ages were randomly spread across the sequencing lanes. Two additional independent replicas of 1 million unique cDNA reads from the same blood draw were analyzed for two donors (one aged 18 to 30 and one aged 80 or older). Broad study findings and their caveats: Compared with the aged group, more naive CD4+ T cells, fewer expanded clones and increased TCR diversity were shown by the long-lived group, suggesting age selection. As age increased, observed TCR beta diversity per million T cells dropped in a roughly linear way, and a significant reduction was already evident by age 40. Because the CMV infection status of the donors was unknown, age-related changes in expanded clonotypes may potentially have been confounded. Conclusive comparison of naive and antigen-experienced compartments was prevented by the profiling of bulk unsorted PBMCs. There was a strong correlation between observed TCR beta diversity and the percentage of naive T cells measured by flow cytometry. Estimates of total diversity based on one million sequenced T cells were regarded as lower bounds and as underestimates.

Cut back by 2 bases and 6 bases, the V and J ends lie 14 bases apart. The CDR3 goes from the cysteine to the phenylalanine over 15 residues. The read is trimmed to its CDR3 DNA, 45 bases read in frame from base 1. In the germline V gene, CDR1 corresponds to MNHEY and CDR2 to SVGEGT. Donors were 39 systemically healthy Caucasian individuals from Russia aged roughly 6 to 100 years. Around 9.9 milliliters of peripheral blood were collected from each donor into EDTA-treated Vacutainer tubes. Ficoll-Paque density-gradient centrifugation was used to isolate PBMCs, with at least 7 million per sample. Total RNA was extracted from PBMCs with Trizol reagent, with at least 6 micrograms obtained per sample. For every donor, an aliquot of PBMCs went through flow cytometry to measure the percentages of naive CD45RAhigh/CD27high T cells. A word on this clonotype: The specificity of this receptor is unknown. Base quality data are lacking; no much larger clone is found one base away.

The library was obtained by 5' RACE. TCRdb shows the sequencer as Illumina HiSeq 2500. A second PCR of roughly 6 to 12 cycles was performed with a sample-barcoded 5' primer and a J-beta primer mix. A template-switch 5' adaptor carrying 12 random nucleotides introduced a unique molecular identifier onto each TCR beta cDNA molecule. Each sample yielded at least 2.5 million CDR3-containing paired-end reads. First-strand cDNA synthesis was performed from all RNA using the Mint cDNA synthesis kit, with priming by a TRBC-specific oligonucleotide. Following uracil-DNA glycosylase treatment, a first 18-cycle PCR with universal primers M1SS and BC2_uni_R was performed on all cDNA. The original pipeline was this. Normalization of each sample was performed by random selection of 1 million high-quality reads, each carrying a distinct molecular identifier. Reads with shared molecular identifiers were discarded instead of being binned into consensus sequences. MiTCR, with a Q25 quality threshold and the strictest error-elimination algorithm, was used for CDR3 identification, clonotype clustering and error correction. Lower-bound total TCR beta diversity was estimated with a nonparametric unseen species model using Euler transformation. TCRdb reprocessing: public reads trimmed at Q25 with fastp, clones called with MiXCR, in-frame beta chains kept. Rows merge per CDR3 protein into single entries with the most common DNA and genes. The V and J calls shown here were made by TCRdb, not taken from the authors' results. Counted in this sample were about 1.5 million distinct CDR3 sequences; about 42% of them appeared once. The ten biggest clones cover roughly 3.7% of the sample.

This sequence was found in a young woman in good health. The rearrangement combines TRBV6-2 or TRBV6-3 with TRBJ1-5, with TRBD1 as a weak D call on 5 bases. Sequenced material: blood. CDR3 sequence: CASSYPATGGQPQHF. The sequenced DNA is TGTGCCAGCAGTTACCCGGCCACCGGGGGTCAGCCCCAGCATTTT.